This T cell receptor (beta chain) was identified during a study of glioma-infiltrating T cells after dendritic cell vaccination (dated by TCRdb to between 2015 and 2016). Concerning the study at large: The cohort included some 15 glioblastoma patients drawn from Phase I and II dendritic cell vaccination trials, of whom 9 were newly diagnosed and 6 had recurrent disease. Autologous tumor lysate-pulsed dendritic cell vaccination was administered to the patients between about 2003 and 2012. The vaccine consisted of monocyte-derived dendritic cells cultured about seven days with IL-4 and GM-CSF, then pulsed overnight with autologous tumor lysate. Three intradermal dendritic cell vaccine injections were administered to patients at biweekly intervals in the arm below the axilla. In glioblastoma patients vaccinated with dendritic cells, deep sequencing of TCR beta CDR3 regions served to measure the amount of tumor-infiltrating lymphocytes and to compare repertoires between tumor and blood. Survival after dendritic cell vaccination was correlated with TCR sequencing metrics, such as TIL content and the overlap between tumor and blood repertoires. Broader findings and caveats from the paper: The three-group TCR overlap response model was described as speculative and requiring prospective validation. TCR clonality showed no direct relationship with survival, which suggests that a diverse polyclonal response may matter. The cohort was small and heterogeneous, few patients had complete blood and tumor sets, and even fewer had initial-recurrent tumor pairs. After dendritic cell vaccination, a higher estimated pretreatment TIL content predicted longer time to progression and overall survival.

Including cysteine and phenylalanine, the CDR3 has 15 amino acids. Left in the record is the CDR3 DNA by itself, 45 bases read in frame from the first base. Trimming takes 8 bases from V and 1 base from J, and the germline ends sit 16 bases apart. The CDR1 and CDR2 encoded by the germline V gene are MNHEY and SVGAGI. This clone has a handful of counts. Its cognate antigen has yet to be identified. No much larger clonotype is one base removed from it; base qualities were not supplied. TCRB CDR3 regions were amplified from approximately 2 ug genomic DNA, or all available DNA if less, using the immunoSEQ assay. Multiplex PCR used 60 forward primers for TCR V beta segments and 13 reverse primers for J beta segments. To estimate the number of reads per starting template, synthetic control templates were added to each sample at limiting dilution. The Illumina HiSeq System generated sequencing reads of 87 bp. As for the original processing: PCR and sequencing errors were removed by a nearest neighbor algorithm that merged closely related sequences. TCR overlap was defined as the percentage of unique tumor TCR beta sequences that were also found in the peripheral blood of the same patient. TCRdb retrieved this table from immuneACCESS and kept in-frame rearrangements only. Not all clones are present; in checked studies, unresolved V genes account for under half, and no reason is known for the remainder. V, J and clone size are taken as reported in that table, and D and trimming were inferred from the DNA itself. Here the sample has fewer than 85,000 clones; 85% to 90% occur a single time. Together, the top ten hold approximately 3% of the sample.

Patients were selected for having adequate residual fresh-frozen tumor tissue and more than two years of available survival data. Although molecular status otherwise differed among the glioblastoma patients, no patient had an isocitrate dehydrogenase mutation. PBMC were collected before vaccination, two weeks after the third vaccination, and at tumor progression when it occurred. Genomic DNA was extracted with the Qiagen DNeasy Blood extraction Kit. The rearrangement combines TRBV6-5 with TRBJ2-3; the D gene is perhaps TRBD2, from 5 matching bases. The TCR comes from a human donor with glioblastoma. The sample here was blood, taken before dendritic cell vaccination. In nucleotide form, the sequence is TGTGCCAGCCCTGGGTTCGGGGTAGGCACAGATACGCAGTATTTT. It translates as CASPGFGVGTDTQYF.